Sequencing of this T cell receptor beta chain was carried out in a study of T-cell reconstitution after alpha-beta-depleted transplantation in children. This CDR3 is built from 15 residues. Trimming cost V 0 bases and J 7 bases; bases outside gene matches: 10. Germline lookup yields CDR1 SGHRS and CDR2 YFSETQ. Unique molecular identifiers were incorporated during preparation of the TCRbeta library. In TCRdb, the PCR reads were re-called with MiXCR into one record per CDR3 protein. The sample comprises hundreds of thousands of distinct CDR3 sequences, 8% to 10% of which are singletons, and about 6% rests with the top ten.

The TCR comes from a human donor who donated a stem cell graft to a child with acute lymphoblastic leukemia. Specimen: PBMCs from the stem cell graft donor, collected from the stem cell graft. The chain joins TRBV5-1 to TRBJ2-7, with 7 bases that match TRBD1. CDR3 nucleotide sequence: TGCGCCAGCAGCTTGGGTGCAGGGGGTTTTGGTGAGCAGTACTTC. Residues: CASSLGAGGFGEQYF.